This TCR beta chain was recorded in a study of beta chain features in type 1 diabetes. Points from the study as a whole: Among patients with Type 1 diabetes, TCRB CDR3s were moderately but significantly shorter in every one of the four CD4+ subsets.

This clone was counted only a few times. The antigen remains undetermined. The investigators reverse transcribed all of the isolated RNA, so they sequenced expressed TCRB transcripts. Assay: immunoSEQ multiplex PCR; the TCRdb copy retains only in-frame clones and omits some. The sample includes about 150,000 clones, 10% to 13% seen only once; the top ten take 0.45% to 0.6%. This TCR was sampled from a man aged 25-40 years with type 1 diabetes. Sequenced: central memory CD4+ T cells from blood.

The CDR3 DNA reads TGTGCCAGCGGTAGCGGGAGATTAAATGAGCAGTTCTTC. This gives the protein CASGSGRLNEQFF. The rearrangement joins TRBV6-5 to TRBJ2-1; 9 bases agree with TRBD2. After removal of 8 bases from V and 7 bases from J, the junction contained 6 bases not matched to a gene. Germline CDR1 reads MNHEY; CDR2 reads SVGAGI. The CDR3 has 13 amino acids.